A selection of T cell receptor beta chains follows, all from one sample in a study of T cell responses to AZD1222 COVID-19 vaccine. Generated by immunoSEQ multiplex PCR, the TCRdb table keeps only in-frame clones and is missing some. The data contain roughly 180,000 clones, 90% to 95% of them seen just once; the ten biggest clones take up roughly 1.7%. The source material was peripheral blood, sampled 28 days after the second AZD1222 dose. The receptors stem from an adult who received the AZD1222 COVID-19 vaccine. CDR3s include the opening cysteine and the closing phenylalanine or tryptophan. D genes are given only for firm matches. Expanded clones get a size class; other rows say once, few or many, or leave the size out.

D,J,size,V,DNA,CDR3
TRBD1,TRBJ2-7,once,TRBV6-2/TRBV6-3,TGTGCCAGCAGTTATACCGGGACAGGGGGAAAGCAGTACTTC,CASSYTGTGGKQYF
TRBD1,TRBJ1-3,.,TRBV5-1,TGCGCCAGCAGCCCTGAGGGACAGACTGGAAACACCATATATTTT,CASSPEGQTGNTIYF
.,TRBJ1-6,once,TRBV24-1,TGTGCCACCAGTGAACACGAAGAGGCTTTCCCCTATAATTCACCCCTCCACTTT,CATSEHEEAFPYNSPLHF
TRBD2,TRBJ2-7,.,TRBV6-1,TGTGCCAGCAGTGAAGTAGCGGGGGTTGAGCAGTACTTC,CASSEVAGVEQYF
.,TRBJ2-3,.,TRBV6-6,TGTGCCAGCACCACTGGGGGAAGCACAGATACGCAGTATTTT,CASTTGGSTDTQYF
TRBD1,TRBJ1-4,.,TRBV5-5,TGTGCCAGCAGCTGGACAGGGACTAATGAAAAACTGTTTTTT,CASSWTGTNEKLFF
TRBD1,TRBJ2-1,.,TRBV2,TGTGCCAGCAGTGCCCTATGGACAGGGGATTTCTACAATGAGCAGTTCTTC,CASSALWTGDFYNEQFF
.,TRBJ2-2,once,TRBV7-2,TGTGCCAGCAGCTTTCATTTTTCCGGGACGGGGAACACCGGGGAGCTGTTTTTT,CASSFHFSGTGNTGELFF
.,TRBJ2-7,.,TRBV4-1,TGCGCCAGCAGCCAAGATCTTGGACTCTCCTACGAGCAGTACTTC,CASSQDLGLSYEQYF
.,TRBJ1-6,.,TRBV4-1,TGCGCCAGCAGCCAAGAGGTCGCGGCAGGGTCTGGTAATTCACCCCTCCACTTT,CASSQEVAAGSGNSPLHF
TRBD2,TRBJ2-3,.,TRBV3-1/TRBV3-2,TGTGCCAGCAGCCAAGATTTGGCGGGGGGAGATACGCAGTATTTT,CASSQDLAGGDTQYF
.,TRBJ1-2,.,TRBV28,TGTGCCAGCAGTTTTCCAGAGAGTTATGGCTACACCTTC,CASSFPESYGYTF
TRBD2,TRBJ2-1,.,TRBV18,TGTGCCAGCTCACCTTATAGCGGGAGCAGCGATGAGCAGTTCTTC,CASSPYSGSSDEQFF
.,TRBJ1-1,.,TRBV2,TGTGCCAGCAACTCCGGGACTCGAACTGAAGCTTTCTTT,CASNSGTRTEAFF
TRBD1,TRBJ1-4,.,TRBV18,TGTGCCAGCTCACCACGACAGGGCGAAGGAAAACTGTTTTTT,CASSPRQGEGKLFF
TRBD1,TRBJ1-1,once,TRBV7-2,TGTGCCAGCAGCTTAGGGGCCAGGGGGGACACTGAAGCTTTCTTT,CASSLGARGDTEAFF
.,TRBJ2-7,.,TRBV6-2/TRBV6-3,TGTGCCAGCAGTTCCCCCGGGAGAAGTTTCTACGAGCAGTACTTC,CASSSPGRSFYEQYF